The T cell receptor (beta chain) described here comes from a study of blood T cell repertoires in COVID-19 (TCRdb year 2020). About the investigation overall: Samples covering the acute and convalescent phases of COVID-19 were provided by collaborators in the United States, Italy and Spain. The material from the prospective study consisted of cDNA or gDNA derived from T cells, B-cell-depleted T cells, or PBMCs. Subjects who had been exposed to COVID-19, were actively infected with it, or had recovered from it provided the deeply sampled blood TCRbeta repertoires that made up the dataset. A freely available public database, intended as a resource for researchers studying the immune response to SARS-CoV-2, is where the repertoires were released. Samples came from the ongoing ImmuneRACE study (first 160 participants) plus 1,254 subjects from 6 global collaborators. The sample metadata nearly always contained a de-identified subject ID, COVID-19 status, age in years and sex. Where HLA class I and class II types were available, the types were taken from metadata supplied by the sample provider, not from assay-based typing.

TCRbeta CDR3 regions were amplified from genomic DNA by means of the immunoSEQ Assay, a bias-controlled multiplex PCR. In the authors' own workflow: The number of nucleated cells in each sample was estimated from the amplification of reference gene primers within the assay. To quantify the absolute abundance of each unique TCRbeta CDR3 rearrangement, sequence reads were collapsed and filtered. For each sample, productive Simpson clonality was calculated as the square root of Simpson's diversity index over productive rearrangements. This is the immuneACCESS table as TCRdb keeps it, with only in-frame sequences that have V and J called. A part of the clones is gone; compared with another copy, unresolved V genes explain less than half, and the rest is unexplained. V and J calls and clone size are as listed in that table; D and trimming were resolved from the DNA. The sample data list approximately 170,000 clones, and about four fifths of these were observed just once. The ten biggest clones cover roughly 11% of the sample.

Regarding this clone: It lacks a known antigen. There are no base qualities to consult, and no much larger clone falls within one base.

Each collaborating institution followed its own protocols to collect whole blood in K2EDTA tubes. For TCRbeta analysis, collaborator samples were shipped as frozen whole blood, as isolated PBMCs, or as DNA extracted from either sample type. The CDR3 measures 13 amino acids from cysteine to phenylalanine. CDR3 DNA is the only sequence kept; it has 39 bases, read in frame from the first base. The germline V gene encodes CDR1 LNHDA and CDR2 SQIVND (reference sequence). Trimming removed 10 bases from V and 0 bases from J; the gene matches leave 3 bases unexplained. On the study overall, not on this receptor specifically: The amount of clinical and demographic metadata varied by source and participant and was provided uncurated.

This receptor was obtained from a man in his 70s with active or convalescent COVID-19. This receptor chain uses TRBV19 and TRBJ1-3, and 7 junctional nucleotides match TRBD1. Sample: peripheral blood. CDR3 sequence: CATRTGSGNTIYF. The DNA sequence is given as TGTGCCACGAGGACAGGCTCTGGAAACACCATATATTTT.